This is a list of T cell receptor beta chains from one sample in a study of cytomegalovirus exposure and HLA in healthy donors. Sequencing was performed with immunoSEQ multiplex PCR; in TCRdb, only in-frame clones are kept and a portion is missing. This sample carries about 220,000 clones, around four fifths of them seen once, and the ten largest clones take roughly 0.7%. The sequencing input was PBMCs. Receptor source: a boy aged 2-9 years in good health and CMV-seronegative. Both conserved end residues are part of each CDR3. A D gene is named only where the DNA matches it firmly. Some rows mark clone size as missing; the rest say once, few, many or name a class of expanded clone.

TGCGCCAGCAGCCCCGTGGCTAGCGGAAACTCCTACAATGAGCAGTTCTTC	CASSPVASGNSYNEQFF	TRBD2	TRBV5-1	TRBJ2-1	-
TGTGCCATCAGTAACAGGGGGCGTCGGAATGAGCAGTTCTTC	CAISNRGRRNEQFF	TRBD1	TRBV10-3	TRBJ2-1	-
TGTGCCAGCAGCACCTACAGGACCGGCAATCAGCCCCAGCATTTT	CASSTYRTGNQPQHF	-	TRBV5-6	TRBJ1-5	-
TGTGCCAGCAGCTTGGGGACAGACTACGAGCAGTACTTC	CASSLGTDYEQYF	-	TRBV5-6	TRBJ2-7	once
TGCGCCAGCAGCCCAGGGCCCTCCTACGAGCAGTACTTC	CASSPGPSYEQYF	-	TRBV5-1	TRBJ2-7	few
TGTGCCAGCACCAAAGGGACTAGCGGTCGTGGTGATACGCAGTATTTT	CASTKGTSGRGDTQYF	TRBD2	TRBV11-2	TRBJ2-3	-
TGTGCCAGCAGTACAGGGAACACTGAAGCTTTCTTT	CASSTGNTEAFF	-	TRBV6-5	TRBJ1-1	few
TGTGCCAGCAGTGAACAGGGGGCGGAGGACACTGAAGCTTTCTTT	CASSEQGAEDTEAFF	TRBD1	TRBV2	TRBJ1-1	few
TGTGCCAGCAGTTCTAGCGGATCCTACAATGAGCAGTTCTTC	CASSSSGSYNEQFF	TRBD2	TRBV25-1	TRBJ2-1	-
TGTGCCAGCAGTGAAGTACTCCCAACTAATGAAAAACTGTTTTTT	CASSEVLPTNEKLFF	-	TRBV6-1	TRBJ1-4	-
TGTGCCAGCAGTGGACAGGGGGCGTTGGGTGAAGCTTTCTTT	CASSGQGALGEAFF	TRBD1	TRBV2	TRBJ1-1	few
TGTGCCAGCAGTCCTAAGATTGGGGAGCTGTTTTTT	CASSPKIGELFF	-	TRBV6-1	TRBJ2-2	-
TGTGCCAGCAGCGTAGAAAGCAGGGATGGGGGCTACACCTTC	CASSVESRDGGYTF	-	TRBV9	TRBJ1-2	-
TGTGCCAGCTCACCACCAGGGGGCTTTAGCAATCAGCCCCAGCATTTT	CASSPPGGFSNQPQHF	TRBD1	TRBV18	TRBJ1-5	-
TGTGCCTGGAGTGGGGCGGGCGACTACGAGCAGTACTTC	CAWSGAGDYEQYF	-	TRBV30	TRBJ2-7	-
TGTGCCAGCAGTACCGTCCAGATTAACTATGGCTACACCTTC	CASSTVQINYGYTF	-	TRBV6-6	TRBJ1-2	-
TGTGCCAGCAGTGAAGGGGGTAGCGCGGGCTACGAGCAGTACTTC	CASSEGGSAGYEQYF	-	TRBV2	TRBJ2-7	-
TGTGCCAGCAGCTTGTGGGGGGACGGCACTGAAGCTTTCTTT	CASSLWGDGTEAFF	-	TRBV5-5	TRBJ1-1	-
TGTGCCAGCAAAGTGAAGGGGGGAGGGCCAGGCACCGGGGAGCTGTTTTTT	CASKVKGGGPGTGELFF	-	TRBV2	TRBJ2-2	-
TGTGCCAGCAGCGTCGACAGGGCGACCGCCTACGAGCAGTACTTC	CASSVDRATAYEQYF	TRBD1	TRBV7-9	TRBJ2-7	few
TGTGCCAGCAGCCCGCAGACAGGGGGCCCGGGCAATGAGCAGTTCTTC	CASSPQTGGPGNEQFF	TRBD1	TRBV7-9	TRBJ2-1	-
TGCGCCAGCAGCCGACTTGAGGGTAGCGGGAGTGGGGAGCAGTTCTTC	CASSRLEGSGSGEQFF	TRBD2	TRBV4-1	TRBJ2-1	few
TGTGCCAGCAGCGTGGGACAGAGCAATCAGCCCCAGCATTTT	CASSVGQSNQPQHF	TRBD1	TRBV5-6	TRBJ1-5	few
TGTGCCAGCAGCCAGGACCCCCTTGCCCGGGAACTGGAGGGTGGCTACACCTTC	CASSQDPLARELEGGYTF	-	TRBV14	TRBJ1-2	-
TGTGCCAGCTCACCATGGGAGAGCTTATACGGCTACACCTTC	CASSPWESLYGYTF	-	TRBV18	TRBJ1-2	-
TGCAGCGCACCGGGACTCTACACCGGGGAGCTGTTTTTT	CSAPGLYTGELFF	-	TRBV29-1	TRBJ2-2	once
TGTGCCAGCAGCTTGCAGTTCCCTTTATCCAGTACGCAGTATTTT	CASSLQFPLSSTQYF	-	TRBV5-6	TRBJ2-3	-
TGTGCCAGCAGTTTAGCGACAGCAGCCTACGAGCAGTACTTC	CASSLATAAYEQYF	-	TRBV27	TRBJ2-7	-
TGTGCCAGCAGCTTAGGGCAGGGTGTTTACGAGCAGTACTTC	CASSLGQGVYEQYF	-	TRBV7-9	TRBJ2-7	-
TGTGCCAGTAGTCCAAGCGGGAGTGTCTATGAGCAGTTCTTC	CASSPSGSVYEQFF	TRBD2	TRBV19	TRBJ2-1	-
TGCGCCAGCAGCGGACCCTCGGGACAGATTATGAACACTGAAGCTTTCTTT	CASSGPSGQIMNTEAFF	TRBD1	TRBV5-1	TRBJ1-1	few
TGTGCCAGCAGCCCAAGTATTGGAGGGACTGAAGCTTTCTTT	CASSPSIGGTEAFF	-	TRBV14	TRBJ1-1	-
TGTGCCATCAGTCTGGGGGGTAGCGGTAACTACAATGAGCAGTTCTTC	CAISLGGSGNYNEQFF	-	TRBV10-3	TRBJ2-1	-
TGTGCCACCAGCGCCGGGACTAGCGGGGGGCTCTCCTACGAGCAGTACTTC	CATSAGTSGGLSYEQYF	TRBD2	TRBV15	TRBJ2-7	-
TGTGCCAGCAGCTCAATGGGGGGTACCGGGGAGCTGTTTTTT	CASSSMGGTGELFF	-	TRBV6-1	TRBJ2-2	once
TGTGCCAGCAGCTACGGGACTAGCGGGAATATCTACAATGAGCAGTTCTTC	CASSYGTSGNIYNEQFF	TRBD2	TRBV13	TRBJ2-1	-
TGTGCCTGGAGACAGGGCTATGGCTACACCTTC	CAWRQGYGYTF	-	TRBV30	TRBJ1-2	-
TGTGCCAGCAAACGGGACACCCTCACGAACACTGAAGCTTTCTTT	CASKRDTLTNTEAFF	-	TRBV2	TRBJ1-1	few